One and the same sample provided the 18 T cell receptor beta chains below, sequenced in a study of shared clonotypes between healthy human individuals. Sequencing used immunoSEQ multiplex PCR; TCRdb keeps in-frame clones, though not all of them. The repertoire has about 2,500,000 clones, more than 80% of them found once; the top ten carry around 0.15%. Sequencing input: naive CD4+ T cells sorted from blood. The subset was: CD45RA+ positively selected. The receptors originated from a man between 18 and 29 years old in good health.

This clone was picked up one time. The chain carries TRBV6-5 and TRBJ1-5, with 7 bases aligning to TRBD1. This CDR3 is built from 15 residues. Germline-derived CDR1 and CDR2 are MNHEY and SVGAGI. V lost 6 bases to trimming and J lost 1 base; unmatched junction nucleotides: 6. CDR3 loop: CASRDQQGSNQPQHF. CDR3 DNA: TGTGCCAGCAGAGATCAACAGGGGAGCAATCAGCCCCAGCATTTT.

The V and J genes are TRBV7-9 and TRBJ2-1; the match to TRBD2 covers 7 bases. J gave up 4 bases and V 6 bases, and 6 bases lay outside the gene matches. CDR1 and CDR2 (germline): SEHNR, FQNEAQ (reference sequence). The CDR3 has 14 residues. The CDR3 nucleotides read TGTGCCAGCAGTCCTACCGGGGGGTACAATGAGCAGTTCTTC. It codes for CASSPTGGYNEQFF.

CDR3 DNA sequence: TGTGCCAGCAGTGAATATATGGGCACTAGTGGAAACACCATATATTTT. It yields the protein CASSEYMGTSGNTIYF. V gene TRBV6-1 combines with J gene TRBJ1-3; D unresolved. The CDR3 runs to 16 residues. V lost 2 bases to trimming and J lost 3 bases, with 14 bases between them. The germline CDR1 and CDR2 sequences are MNHNS and SASEGT.

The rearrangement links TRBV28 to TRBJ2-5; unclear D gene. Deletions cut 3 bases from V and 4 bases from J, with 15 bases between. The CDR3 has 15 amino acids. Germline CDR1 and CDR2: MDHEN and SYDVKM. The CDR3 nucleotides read TGTGCCAGCAGTTTCCACTCCCCTCCACCAGAGACCCAGTACTTC. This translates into CASSFHSPPPETQYF.

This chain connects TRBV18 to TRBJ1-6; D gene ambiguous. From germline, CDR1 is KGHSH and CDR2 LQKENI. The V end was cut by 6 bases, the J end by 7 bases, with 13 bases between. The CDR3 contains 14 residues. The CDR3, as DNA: TGTGCCAGCTCCCCGAAGACCATGAATTCACCCCTCCACTTT. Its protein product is CASSPKTMNSPLHF.

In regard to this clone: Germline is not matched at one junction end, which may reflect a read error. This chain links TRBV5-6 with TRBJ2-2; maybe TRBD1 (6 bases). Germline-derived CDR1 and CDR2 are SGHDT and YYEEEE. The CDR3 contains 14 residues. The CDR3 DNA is TGTGCCAGCAGGAAAACAGGGAACGCCGGGGAGCTGTTTTTT. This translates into CASRKTGNAGELFF.

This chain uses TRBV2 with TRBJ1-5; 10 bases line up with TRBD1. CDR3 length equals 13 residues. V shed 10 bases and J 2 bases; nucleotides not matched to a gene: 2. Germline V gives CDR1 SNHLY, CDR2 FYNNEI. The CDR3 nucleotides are TGTGCCACCGGGACAGGGGGCAATCAGCCCCAGCATTTT. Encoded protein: CATGTGGNQPQHF.

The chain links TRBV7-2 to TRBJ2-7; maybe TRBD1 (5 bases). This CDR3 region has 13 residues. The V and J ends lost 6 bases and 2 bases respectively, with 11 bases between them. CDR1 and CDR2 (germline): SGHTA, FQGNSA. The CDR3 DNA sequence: TGTGCCAGCAGTCAGTTGGGGCCCTACGAGCAGTACTTC. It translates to CASSQLGPYEQYF.

The CDR3 bases are TGTGCCACCAGCAGTAGGAGACTAGCGGGAAGTGGCACCGGGGAGCTGTTTTTT. Translation: CATSSRRLAGSGTGELFF. The chain couples TRBV15 to TRBJ2-2; 11 bases are a match to TRBD2. Germline assignment: CDR1 LNHNV and CDR2 YYDKDF (reference sequence). The junction had 10 bases not matched to a gene; V was cut back by 3 bases and J by 4 bases. The CDR3 spans 18 residues.

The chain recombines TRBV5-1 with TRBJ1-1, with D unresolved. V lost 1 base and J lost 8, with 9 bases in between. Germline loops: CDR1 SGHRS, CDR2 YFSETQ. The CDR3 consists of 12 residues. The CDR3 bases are TGCGCCAGCAGCTTGCCGGGTCCCGAAGCTTTCTTT. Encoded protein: CASSLPGPEAFF.

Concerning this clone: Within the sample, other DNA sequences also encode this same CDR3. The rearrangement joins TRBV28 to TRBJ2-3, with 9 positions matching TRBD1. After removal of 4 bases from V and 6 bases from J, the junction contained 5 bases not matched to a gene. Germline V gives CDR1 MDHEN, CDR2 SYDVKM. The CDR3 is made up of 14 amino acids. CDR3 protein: CASSSGQGPDTQYF. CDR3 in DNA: TGTGCCAGCAGTTCGGGACAGGGCCCCGATACGCAGTATTTT.

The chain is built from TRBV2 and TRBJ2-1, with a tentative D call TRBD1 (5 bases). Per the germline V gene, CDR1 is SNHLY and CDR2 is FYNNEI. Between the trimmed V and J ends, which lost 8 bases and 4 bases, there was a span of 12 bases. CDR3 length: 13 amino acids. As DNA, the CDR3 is TGTGCCAGCCAGGGCTCTATATACAATGAGCAGTTCTTC. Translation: CASQGSIYNEQFF.

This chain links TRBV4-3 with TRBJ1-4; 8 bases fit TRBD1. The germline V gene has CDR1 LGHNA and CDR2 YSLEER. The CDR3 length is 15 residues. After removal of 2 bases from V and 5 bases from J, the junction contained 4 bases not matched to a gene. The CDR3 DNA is TGCGCCAGCAGCCAACTGACAGGGGTAAATGAAAAACTGTTTTTT. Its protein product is CASSQLTGVNEKLFF.

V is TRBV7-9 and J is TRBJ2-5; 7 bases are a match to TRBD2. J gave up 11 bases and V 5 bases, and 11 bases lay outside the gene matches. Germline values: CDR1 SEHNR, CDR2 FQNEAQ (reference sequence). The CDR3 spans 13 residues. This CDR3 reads CASSPGAIGGQYF. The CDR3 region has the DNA TGTGCCAGCAGCCCCGGGGCTATCGGGGGGCAGTACTTC.

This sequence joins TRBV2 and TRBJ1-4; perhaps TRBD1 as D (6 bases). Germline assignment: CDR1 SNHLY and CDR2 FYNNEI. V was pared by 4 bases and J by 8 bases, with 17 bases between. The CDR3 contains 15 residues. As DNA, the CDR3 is TGTGCCAGCAGTGGAAGGGAAGGGGGTCGGGAAAAACTGTTTTTT. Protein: CASSGREGGREKLFF.

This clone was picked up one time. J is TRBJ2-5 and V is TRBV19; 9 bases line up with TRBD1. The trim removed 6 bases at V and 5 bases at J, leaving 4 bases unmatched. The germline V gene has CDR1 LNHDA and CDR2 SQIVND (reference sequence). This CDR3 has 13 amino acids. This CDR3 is CASRGDRAETQYF. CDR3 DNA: TGTGCCAGTAGGGGGGACAGGGCTGAGACCCAGTACTTC.

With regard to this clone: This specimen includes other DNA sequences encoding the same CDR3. This CDR3 is CASSPESSYNSPLHF. CDR3 DNA sequence: TGTGCCAGCAGCCCTGAGAGCTCCTATAATTCACCCCTCCACTTT. This sequence joins TRBV9 and TRBJ1-6; D gene unclear. V was shortened by 4 bases and J by 0 bases, with 8 bases between the two germline ends. The CDR3 is 15 amino acids. The germline V gene encodes CDR1 SGDLS and CDR2 YYNGEE.

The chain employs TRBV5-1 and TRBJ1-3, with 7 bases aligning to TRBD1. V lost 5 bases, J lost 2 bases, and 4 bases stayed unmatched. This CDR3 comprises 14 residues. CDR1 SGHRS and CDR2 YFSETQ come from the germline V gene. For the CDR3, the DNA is TGCGCCAGCAGTACAGGGGTCCCTGGAAACACCATATATTTT. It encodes CASSTGVPGNTIYF.